The T cell receptor beta chain under discussion was sequenced for a study of shared clonotypes between healthy human individuals. General study points: The expectation was that sequencing depth would affect clonotype sharing among donors. In a few donors, about 5% of naive CD4 clonotypes appeared in common. Clonotypes which were not shared had lower generation probabilities than clonotypes that all four donors shared.

Germline CDR1 MNHNY, CDR2 SVGAGI (reference sequence). V lost 5 bases, J lost 4 bases, and 1 base stayed unmatched. CDR3 length: 12 amino acids. As regards this clone: Antigen specificity is unknown.

Naive CD8 populations comprised CD45RO-negative cells positively selected for CCR7, excluding terminally differentiated effector memory CD45RA+ cells. The table came from immunoSEQ multiplex PCR; TCRdb's copy has only in-frame clones and leaves some out. The sample has about 800,000 clones; 95% to 97% are singletons. The sample taken for sequencing was naive CD8+ T cells sorted from blood. This receptor was obtained from a man aged 25 to 40 in good health. The J gene is TRBJ2-5, the V gene TRBV6-6; 7 nucleotides line up with TRBD1. The CDR3 DNA reads as TGTGCCAGCAGTGACAGGGCAGAGACCCAGTACTTC. Its protein is CASSDRAETQYF.